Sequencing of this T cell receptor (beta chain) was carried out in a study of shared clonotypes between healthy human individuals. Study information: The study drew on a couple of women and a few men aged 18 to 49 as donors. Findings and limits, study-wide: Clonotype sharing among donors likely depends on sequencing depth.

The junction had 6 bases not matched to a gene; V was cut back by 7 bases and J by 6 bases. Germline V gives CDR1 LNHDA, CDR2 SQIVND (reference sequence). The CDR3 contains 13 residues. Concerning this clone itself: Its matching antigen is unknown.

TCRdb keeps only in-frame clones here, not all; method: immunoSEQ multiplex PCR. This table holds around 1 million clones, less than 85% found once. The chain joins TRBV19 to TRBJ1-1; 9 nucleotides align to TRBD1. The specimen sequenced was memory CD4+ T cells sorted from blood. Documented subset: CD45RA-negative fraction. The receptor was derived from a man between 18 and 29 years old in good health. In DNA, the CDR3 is TGTGCCAGTAAGGGGGACAGGGCCTCTGAAGCTTTCTTT. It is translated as CASKGDRASEAFF.